This T cell receptor (beta chain) is drawn from a study of shared clonotypes between healthy human individuals. Sequencing used immunoSEQ multiplex PCR; TCRdb keeps in-frame clones, though not all of them. Found here are approximately 1,000,000 clones, around 78% of them singletons; the top ten hold roughly 0.56%. Looked up from germline, CDR1 is MNHEY and CDR2 is SVGAGI. The CDR3 runs 14 residues. Deletions cut 6 bases from V and 5 bases from J, with 15 bases between. Sequences were obtained from memory CD4+ T cells from PBMCs. Stated subset: CD45RA-negative fraction. The rearrangement joins TRBV6-5 to TRBJ2-3; tentatively, D is TRBD2 (7 bases). The clonotype comes from a man aged 18 to 35 in good health. Some clones in this sample may be carry-over from other donors' samples. The CDR3 sequence: CASSPRGGQDTQYF. The CDR3, as DNA: TGTGCCAGCAGCCCGAGGGGGGGACAAGATACGCAGTATTTT.